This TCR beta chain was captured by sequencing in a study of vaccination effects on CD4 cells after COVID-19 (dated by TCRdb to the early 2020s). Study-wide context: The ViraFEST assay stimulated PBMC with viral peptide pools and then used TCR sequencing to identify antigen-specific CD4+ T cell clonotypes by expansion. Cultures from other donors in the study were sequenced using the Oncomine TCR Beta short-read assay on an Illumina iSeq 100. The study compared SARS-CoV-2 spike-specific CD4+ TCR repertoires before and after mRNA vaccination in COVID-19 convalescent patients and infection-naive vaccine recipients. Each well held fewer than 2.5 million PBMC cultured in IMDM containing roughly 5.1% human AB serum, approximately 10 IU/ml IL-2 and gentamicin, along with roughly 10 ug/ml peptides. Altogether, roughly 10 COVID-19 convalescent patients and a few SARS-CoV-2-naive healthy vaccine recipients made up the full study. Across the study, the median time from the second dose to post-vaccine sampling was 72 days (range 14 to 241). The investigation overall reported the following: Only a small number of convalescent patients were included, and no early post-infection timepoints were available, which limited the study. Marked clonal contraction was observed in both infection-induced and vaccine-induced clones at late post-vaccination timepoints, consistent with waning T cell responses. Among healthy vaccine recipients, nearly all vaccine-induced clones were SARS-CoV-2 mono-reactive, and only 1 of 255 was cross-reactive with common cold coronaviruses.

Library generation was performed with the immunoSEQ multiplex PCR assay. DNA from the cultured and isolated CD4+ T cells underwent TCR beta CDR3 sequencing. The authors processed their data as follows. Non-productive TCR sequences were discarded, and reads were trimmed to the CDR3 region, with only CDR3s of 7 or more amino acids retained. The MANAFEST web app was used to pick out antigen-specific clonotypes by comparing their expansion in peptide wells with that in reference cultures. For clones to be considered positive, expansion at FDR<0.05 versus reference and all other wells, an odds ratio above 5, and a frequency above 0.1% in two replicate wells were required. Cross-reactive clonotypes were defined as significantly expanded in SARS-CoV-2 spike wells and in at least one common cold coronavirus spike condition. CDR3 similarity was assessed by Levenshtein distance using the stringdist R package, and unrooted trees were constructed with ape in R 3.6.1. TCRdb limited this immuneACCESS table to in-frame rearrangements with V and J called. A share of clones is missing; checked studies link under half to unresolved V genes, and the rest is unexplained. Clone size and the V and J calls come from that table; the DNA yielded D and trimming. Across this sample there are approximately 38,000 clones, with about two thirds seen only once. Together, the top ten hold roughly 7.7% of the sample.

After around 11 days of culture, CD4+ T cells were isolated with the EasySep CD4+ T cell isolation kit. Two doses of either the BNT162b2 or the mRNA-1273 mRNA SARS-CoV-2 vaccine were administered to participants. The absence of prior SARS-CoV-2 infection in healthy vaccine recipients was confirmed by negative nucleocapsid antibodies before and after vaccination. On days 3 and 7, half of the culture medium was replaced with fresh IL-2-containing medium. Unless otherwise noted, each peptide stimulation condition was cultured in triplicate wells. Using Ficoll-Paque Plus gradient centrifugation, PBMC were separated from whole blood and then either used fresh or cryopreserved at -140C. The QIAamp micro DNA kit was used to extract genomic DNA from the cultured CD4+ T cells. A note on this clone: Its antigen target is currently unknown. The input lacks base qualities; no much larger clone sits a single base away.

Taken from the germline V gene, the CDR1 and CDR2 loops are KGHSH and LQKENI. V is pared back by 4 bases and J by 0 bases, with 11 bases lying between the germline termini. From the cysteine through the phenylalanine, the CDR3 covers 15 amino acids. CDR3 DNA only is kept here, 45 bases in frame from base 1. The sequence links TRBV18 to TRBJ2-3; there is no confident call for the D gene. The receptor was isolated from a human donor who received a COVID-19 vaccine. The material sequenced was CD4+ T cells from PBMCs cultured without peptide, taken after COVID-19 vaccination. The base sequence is TGTGCCAGCTCACGGGATTTTCTTAGCACAGATACGCAGTATTTT. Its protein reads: CASSRDFLSTDTQYF.